The rows below give T cell receptor beta chains drawn from one sample of a study of OX40 agonist ivuxolimab in advanced cancers. Measured with immunoSEQ multiplex PCR; TCRdb has only the in-frame clones, and not every one. The sample carries under 90,000 clones, about 92% recorded once. This material consisted of CD4+ or CD8+ T cells sorted from blood, taken in a trial of the OX40 agonist ivuxolimab. These receptors were taken from an adult with an advanced solid tumor such as melanoma, head and neck, liver or kidney cancer. CDR3s include the opening cysteine and the closing phenylalanine or tryptophan. Each record gives: D gene, J gene, clone size, V gene, CDR3 DNA, CDR3 protein. D genes are given only for firm matches. Size tells how often a clone was seen (once, few, many) or the class of an expanded clone, and some rows leave it out.

-,TRBJ2-1,-,TRBV28,TGTGCCAGCAGCGCCATATTCCCACGAGGGGGAATCATCTCCTACAATGAGCAGTTCTTC,CASSAIFPRGGIISYNEQFF
-,TRBJ2-7,-,TRBV6-5,TGTGCCAGCAGTTACTCCAGCAGGGGGGGCTCCTACGAGCAGTACTTC,CASSYSSRGGSYEQYF
TRBD2,TRBJ2-1,-,TRBV28,TGTGCCAGCAGTGGGTCCGGGACTAGGCCTATGAGCTCCTACAATGAGCAGTTCTTC,CASSGSGTRPMSSYNEQFF
-,TRBJ1-5,once,TRBV4-1,TGCGCCAGCAGCCAAGGATTCAGGGGCAATCAGCCCCAGCATTTT,CASSQGFRGNQPQHF
-,TRBJ2-2,-,TRBV27,TGTGCCAGCAGTTTATCGGGAATCGCGAACACCGGGGAGCTGTTTTTT,CASSLSGIANTGELFF
-,TRBJ2-2,-,TRBV19,TGTGCCAGTCAGGCCAGGAGCTCCGGGGAGCTGTTTTTT,CASQARSSGELFF
TRBD1,TRBJ2-7,-,TRBV30,TGTGCCCGGACAGGGAGCTCCTACGAGCAGTACTTC,CARTGSSYEQYF
-,TRBJ2-7,once,TRBV6-1,TGTGCCAGCAGTGAGCCCAGGGGGGCCCCTCTCGAGCAGTACTTC,CASSEPRGAPLEQYF
TRBD1,TRBJ2-3,once,TRBV19,TGTGCCAGTAGTGGGGGACAGGGGGGCGCAGGAGATACGCAGTATTTT,CASSGGQGGAGDTQYF
-,TRBJ1-4,-,TRBV19,TGTGCTACCTCCCGAATAACAACTAATGAAAAACTGTTTTTT,CATSRITTNEKLFF